This T cell receptor beta chain was recorded in a study of monozygotic twins with inflammatory bowel disease. Broader study findings: Added variability in patient repertoires may stem from differing immunosuppressive treatments. Concordance status among twins (concordant versus discordant) showed no link to repertoire similarity, possibly from limited power. Clonotypes shared with others were fewer in IBD patients than in healthy twins, especially with disease activity.

The CDR3 extends over 12 amino acids. Germline CDR1 reads DFQATT; CDR2 reads SNEGSKA (reference sequence). TCRdb reprocessed the 5' RACE reads and reports one entry per CDR3 protein, with no DNA. Here the sample table reports over 100,000 distinct CDR3 sequences. Regarding this clonotype: No antigen is known for it.

The sequence came from a human donor with ulcerative colitis or Crohn's disease, or a healthy co-twin of an affected twin (not recorded which). J is TRBJ2-3 and V is TRBV20-1. Sequencing was performed on blood. CDR3 sequence: CSARDPPDTQYF.